This T cell receptor beta chain was sequenced for a study of breast tumors, draining lymph nodes, adjacent tissues. The study's findings and limits: The lymph node origin of tumor T cells was framed as consistent with a hypothesis, not demonstrated. Luminal-like breast cancer showed significantly higher tumor–nontumor repertoire similarity than basal-like. The data were judged consistent with most tumor T cells coming from lymph node and expanding in tumor.

TCRdb reanalysed the multiplex PCR reads using MiXCR and keeps one entry per CDR3 protein. Of approximately 130,000 distinct CDR3 sequences listed, roughly 20% are singletons. This clonotype was seen many times. The antigen remains unidentified. The lymph nodes were axillary draining lymph nodes from breast cancer patients. The CDR3 has 14 amino acids. The germline V and J ends were trimmed by 2 bases and 1 base, with 8 bases remaining between them. The V gene's germline CDR1 is SEHNR and CDR2 FQNEAQ (reference sequence). Material: axillary lymph node tissue. This TCR came from a female donor with breast cancer. Some clones in this sample may be carry-over from other donors' samples. The chain uses TRBV7-9 and TRBJ1-2, with D uncertain. For the CDR3, the DNA is TGTGCCAGCAGCTTACAGCACCTTAACTATGGCTACACCTTC. Its protein product is CASSLQHLNYGYTF.